This T cell receptor beta chain was recovered during a study of blood T cell repertoires in COVID-19. Study-wide context: Whether acute or convalescent, the COVID-19 samples came from the United States, Italy and Spain. Sources were T cells, B-cell-depleted T cells, or PBMCs; the material itself was cDNA or gDNA.

CDR1 and CDR2 (germline): SGHTA, FQGNSA. This CDR3 spans 17 amino acids. The V end lost 2 bases, the J end lost 4 bases, and 18 bases lay between the germline ends. Source study methods: Quantification of nucleated cells was approximated via reference gene primer amplification. Clones were read by immunoSEQ multiplex PCR, and TCRdb kept only the in-frame ones, dropping some. D and trimming were read from the DNA, whereas the V and J calls and clone size are those reported in that table. This table holds about 520,000 clones, 80% to 90% found once. This clone was seen a handful of times. This sequence originates from a human donor in a cohort sampled during active COVID-19. The sequenced material came from peripheral blood. The chain employs TRBV7-2 and TRBJ1-5, with no clear D. The CDR3 DNA is TGTGCCAGCAGCTTAATCCACAGCCGGCCCCCTAATCAGCCCCAGCATTTT. Amino acid sequence: CASSLIHSRPPNQPQHF.